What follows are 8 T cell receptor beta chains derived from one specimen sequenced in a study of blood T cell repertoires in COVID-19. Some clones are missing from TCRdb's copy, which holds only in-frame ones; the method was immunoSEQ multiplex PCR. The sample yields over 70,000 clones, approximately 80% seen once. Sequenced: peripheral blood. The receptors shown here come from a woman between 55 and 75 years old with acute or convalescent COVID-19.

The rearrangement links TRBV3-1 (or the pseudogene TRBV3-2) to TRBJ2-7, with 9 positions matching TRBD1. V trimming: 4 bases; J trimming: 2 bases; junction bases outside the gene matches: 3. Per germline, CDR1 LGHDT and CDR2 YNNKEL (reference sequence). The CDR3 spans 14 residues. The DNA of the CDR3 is TGTGCCAGCAGCCTTCGGACAGGGGCCTACGAGCAGTACTTC. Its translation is CASSLRTGAYEQYF.

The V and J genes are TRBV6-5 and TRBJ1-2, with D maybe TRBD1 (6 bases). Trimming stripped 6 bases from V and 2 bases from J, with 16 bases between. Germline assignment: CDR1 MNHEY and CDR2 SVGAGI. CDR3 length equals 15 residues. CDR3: CASRPDRPSNYGYTF. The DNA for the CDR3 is TGTGCCAGCAGACCGGACAGACCCTCCAACTATGGCTACACCTTC.

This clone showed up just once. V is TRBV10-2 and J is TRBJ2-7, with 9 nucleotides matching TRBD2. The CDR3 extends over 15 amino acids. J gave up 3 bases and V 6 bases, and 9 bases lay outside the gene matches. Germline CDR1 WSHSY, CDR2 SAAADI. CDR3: CASRSGLAVNYEQYF. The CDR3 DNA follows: TGCGCCAGCAGATCGGGACTAGCTGTTAACTACGAGCAGTACTTC.

CDR3 protein: CASSPQFYYGYTF. The CDR3 nucleotides are TGTGCCAGCAGCCCTCAGTTTTACTATGGCTACACCTTC. V is TRBV6-6 and J is TRBJ1-2; no clear D gene. The germline V and J ends were trimmed by 6 bases and 3 bases, with 11 bases remaining between them. The CDR3 has 13 residues. Germline CDR1 MNHNY, CDR2 SVGAGI (reference sequence).

The DNA for the CDR3 is TGTGCCAGCAGTTCACCCAGGGGAGCTAACTATGGCTACACCTTC. Translated, it gives CASSSPRGANYGYTF. The genes are TRBV28 and TRBJ1-2, with D perhaps matching TRBD1 (6 bases). The CDR3 is 15 residues long. With 4 bases removed from V and 0 bases from J, the gap between germline ends came to 12 bases. Germline V lookup: CDR1 MDHEN, CDR2 SYDVKM.

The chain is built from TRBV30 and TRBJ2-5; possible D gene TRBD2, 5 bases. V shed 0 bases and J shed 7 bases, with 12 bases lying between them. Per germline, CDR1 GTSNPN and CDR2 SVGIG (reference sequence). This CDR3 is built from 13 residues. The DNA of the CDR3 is TGTGCCTGGAGTGTACCGGGGTTAGGGACCCAGTACTTC. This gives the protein CAWSVPGLGTQYF.

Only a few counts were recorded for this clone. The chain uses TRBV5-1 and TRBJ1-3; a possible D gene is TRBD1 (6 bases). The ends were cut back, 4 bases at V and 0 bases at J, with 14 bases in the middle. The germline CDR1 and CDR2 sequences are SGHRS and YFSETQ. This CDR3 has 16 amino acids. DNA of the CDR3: TGCGCCAGCAGCCTGATGACAGGCTACTCTGGAAACACCATATATTTT. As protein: CASSLMTGYSGNTIYF. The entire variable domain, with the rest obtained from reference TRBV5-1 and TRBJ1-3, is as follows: KAGVTQTPRYLIKTRGQQVTLSCSPISGHRSVSWYQQTPGQGLQFLFEYFSETQRNKGNFPGRFSGRQFSNSRSEMNVSTLELGDSALYLCASSLMTGYSGNTIYFGEGSWLTVV.

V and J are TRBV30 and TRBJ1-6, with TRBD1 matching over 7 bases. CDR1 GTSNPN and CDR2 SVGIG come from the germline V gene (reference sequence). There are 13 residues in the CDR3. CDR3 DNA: TGTGCTGAACAGGGGACCGTCAATTCACCCCTCCACTTT. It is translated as CAEQGTVNSPLHF.